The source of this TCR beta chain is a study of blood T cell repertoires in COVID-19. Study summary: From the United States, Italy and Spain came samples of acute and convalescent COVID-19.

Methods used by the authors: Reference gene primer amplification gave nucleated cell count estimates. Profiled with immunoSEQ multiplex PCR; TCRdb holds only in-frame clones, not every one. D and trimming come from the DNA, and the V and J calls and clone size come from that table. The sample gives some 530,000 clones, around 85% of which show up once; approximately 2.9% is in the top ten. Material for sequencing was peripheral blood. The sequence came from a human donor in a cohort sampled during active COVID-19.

The CDR3 protein is CASSQEAGVTEAFF. CDR3 bases: TGCGCCAGCAGCCAAGAGGCAGGGGTCACTGAAGCTTTCTTT. The chain uses TRBV4-3 and TRBJ1-1; TRBD1 is a possible D gene (6 bases). The CDR3 is 14 amino acids. V was pared by 0 bases and J by 4 bases, with 9 bases between. The germline CDR1 and CDR2 sequences are LGHNA and YSLEER.